Below are 32 T cell receptor beta chains sequenced from a single sample in a study of Graves' ophthalmopathy and Graves' hyperthyroidism. RNA transcripts were the source from which TCR beta CDR3 regions were amplified. An initial RT-PCR round employing HTBI primers preceded a second-round multiplex PCR. TCRdb re-analysed the multiplex PCR reads in MiXCR, keeping a single row per CDR3 protein. The table has 680,000 or so distinct CDR3 sequences, roughly 20% seen once; the top ten hold about 6.6%. Sequences were obtained from peripheral blood. The receptors derive from a woman under 30 with stable Graves' hyperthyroidism. Some clones in this sample may be carry-over from other donors' samples.

The table lists this clonotype with many counts. The rearrangement joins TRBV10-3 to TRBJ1-5; D is undetermined. V lost 4 bases and J lost 2, with 12 bases in between. The CDR3 sequence is 15 residues long. Germline V gene lookup returns CDR1 ENHRY and CDR2 SYGVKD. For the CDR3, the DNA is TGTGCCATCAGTGCCACAAGCCCAGGCAATCAGCCCCAGCATTTT. Amino acid sequence: CAISATSPGNQPQHF.

Turning to this clonotype: In this CDR3 the conserved last residue, phenylalanine or tryptophan, is missing, so a read error is likely. The V gene is TRBV11-2, the J gene TRBJ1-6; no definite D call. The CDR3 totals 15 residues. V was trimmed by 3 bases and J by 3 bases, leaving 9 bases between them. The germline CDR1 and CDR2 sequences are SGHAT and FQNNGV. The chain's CDR3 is CASSLAGDYNSPLHL. CDR3 DNA sequence: TGTGCCAGCAGCTTGGCTGGAGACTATAATTCACCCCTCCACCTT.

This clonotype was seen only a few times. The CDR3 DNA reads as TGTGCCAGCGAATCGGTGGGACGGACCTATGGCTACACCTTC. The encoded protein is CASESVGRTYGYTF. The chain employs TRBV6-1 and TRBJ1-2; D may be TRBD1 (5 bases). Germline CDR1 MNHNS, CDR2 SASEGT. This CDR3 is built from 14 residues. Deletions cut 8 bases from V and 4 bases from J, with 17 bases between.

This clonotype was seen a few times. CDR3 nucleotides: TGTGCCAGCAGTGCGCGGGACAGCGCTGAAGCTTTCTTT. This gives the protein CASSARDSAEAFF. The chain carries TRBV28 and TRBJ1-1, with 7 positions matching TRBD1. The CDR3 is made up of 13 amino acids. Looked up from germline, CDR1 is MDHEN and CDR2 is SYDVKM. V gave up 5 bases and J gave up 6 bases; unmatched junction bases: 6.

Of note for this clonotype: A read error may explain this, as a much larger clone is one base away. This chain uses TRBV12-3 or TRBV12-4 with TRBJ2-2; D is perhaps TRBD1 (6 bases). CDR3 length equals 16 residues. The CDR3 DNA reads TGTGCCAGCAGTCCGGCCGGGACACTTAACACCGGGGAGCTGTTGTTT. Its translation: CASSPAGTLNTGELLF.

This clonotype was counted many times. The chain combines TRBV12-3 or TRBV12-4 with TRBJ2-7; D might be TRBD2 (6 bases). The CDR3 has 13 residues. V was pared by 6 bases and J by 2 bases, with 11 bases between. This CDR3 reads CASSRRVAYEQYF. In DNA form, the CDR3 reads TGTGCCAGCAGCCGGAGGGTAGCCTACGAGCAGTACTTC.

This clonotype has ten or more counts. The rearrangement uses TRBV30 and TRBJ1-2; D may be TRBD1 (6 bases). Germline CDR1 is GTSNPN and CDR2 is SVGIG (reference sequence). The CDR3 consists of 12 residues. V shed 7 bases and J shed 4 bases, with 13 bases lying between them. The DNA of the CDR3 is TGTGCCTTTGACAGGTTCACCTATGGCTACACCTTC. Translated: CAFDRFTYGYTF.

This clonotype was seen many times. The chain employs TRBV11-2 and TRBJ2-7; the D is unclear. Trimming removed 1 base from V and 5 bases from J, with 18 bases in between. The germline gives CDR1 SGHAT, CDR2 FQNNGV. The CDR3 sequence is 16 residues long. Here the CDR3 DNA reads TGTGCCAGCAGCTTAGTTCGTTACGTTCGGTGGAACGAGCAGTACTTC. Translated, it gives CASSLVRYVRWNEQYF.

This clonotype was detected a few times. This chain connects TRBV3-1 to TRBJ2-7; D not certain. This CDR3 has 13 amino acids. V was clipped by 2 bases and J by 1 base, with 6 bases between them. Germline V lookup: CDR1 LGHDT, CDR2 YNNKEL (reference sequence). CDR3: CASSQTQSYEQYF. The CDR3 DNA reads as TGTGCCAGCAGCCAAACACAGTCCTACGAGCAGTACTTC.

Regarding this clonotype: One junction end does not reproduce the germline sequence, and a read error may be involved. In DNA form, the CDR3 reads TGTGCCAGCAGTGTCGTAAGGGCTTACACCGGGGAGCCGTTTTTT. Translated, it gives CASSVVRAYTGEPFF. The chain combines TRBV6-2 or TRBV6-3 with TRBJ2-2, with D tentatively TRBD2 (5 bases). The CDR3 loop spans 15 amino acids. The V gene's germline CDR1 is MNHEY and CDR2 SVGEGT.

The table lists this clonotype with many counts. The genes are TRBV10-3 and TRBJ2-7; D gene ambiguous. V lost 2 bases to trimming and J lost 4 bases, with 3 bases between them. CDR3 length: 11 residues. CDR1 and CDR2 from the germline V gene are ENHRY and SYGVKD. CDR3 loop: CAISEEYEQYF. Here the CDR3 DNA reads TGTGCCATCAGTGAGGAATACGAGCAGTACTTC.

This clonotype was detected a few times. This chain connects TRBV6-2 or TRBV6-3 to TRBJ2-2; 8 bases are a match to TRBD2. The V and J ends lost 6 bases and 5 bases, in that order; junction bases with no gene match: 8. The CDR3 is made up of 15 amino acids. CDR1 and CDR2 from the germline V gene are MNHEY and SVGEGT. CDR3 in DNA: TGTGCCAGCAGACCCGGGGGGGCGAGGACCGGGGAGCTGTTTTTT. Its protein product is CASRPGGARTGELFF.

As regards this clonotype: This could be a read error, since a much larger clone is one nucleotide away. The chain couples TRBV6-2 or TRBV6-3 to TRBJ1-5; 9 bases are a match to TRBD1. The CDR3 covers 15 residues. Unmatched junction bases numbered 8, after V lost 2 bases and J lost 9 bases. Germline V gives CDR1 MNHEY, CDR2 SVGEGT. The CDR3 nucleotides read TGTGCCAGCAGTTACGCCGGGACAGGGATACGGCCCCAGCATTTT. Its translation is CASSYAGTGIRPQHF.

The genes are TRBV7-8 and TRBJ2-7; perhaps TRBD2 as D (6 bases). Per germline, CDR1 SGHVS and CDR2 FQNEAQ. CDR3 length: 16 amino acids. V lost 1 base and J 4 bases, leaving 17 bases between the germline ends. The CDR3: CASSLGLGGRGYEQYF. The DNA for the CDR3 is TGTGCCAGCAGCTTAGGTCTTGGGGGGAGAGGGTACGAGCAGTACTTC.

This clonotype turned up a few times. The rearrangement links TRBV3-1 to TRBJ2-5; 14 positions agree with TRBD2. J was trimmed by 5 bases and V by 0 bases; bases with no gene match: 8. Per the germline V gene, CDR1 is LGHDT and CDR2 is YNNKEL (reference sequence). The CDR3 length is 18 residues. The CDR3 spells CASSQDRLAGGPGETQYF. CDR3 DNA sequence: TGTGCCAGCAGCCAAGACCGACTAGCGGGGGGGCCGGGGGAGACCCAGTACTTC.

This clonotype was observed at least ten times. This rearrangement joins TRBV6-2 or TRBV6-3 to TRBJ2-6, with D uncertain. Between the trimmed V and J ends, which lost 6 bases and 0 bases, there was a span of 15 bases. The CDR3 is 17 amino acids. CDR1 is MNHEY, CDR2 SVGEGT, per germline. CDR3 nucleotide sequence: TGTGCCAGCAGACGATTGGTACAGCTCTCTGGGGCCAACGTCCTGACTTTC. It yields the protein CASRRLVQLSGANVLTF.

This clonotype was seen at least ten times. The chain uses TRBV2 and TRBJ2-7; tentatively, D is TRBD2 (6 bases). Per the germline V gene, CDR1 is SNHLY and CDR2 is FYNNEI. This CDR3 has 13 residues. Trimming shortened V by 7 bases and J by 2 bases, and 12 bases separated the two germline ends. The CDR3 DNA follows: TGTGCCAGCAATGGCAGGGAGGCCTACGAGCAGTACTTC. This encodes CASNGREAYEQYF. The full variable domain, its missing parts supplied by reference TRBV2 and TRBJ2-7, is EPEVTQTPSHQVTQMGQEVILRCVPISNHLYFYWYRQILGQKVEFLVSFYNNEISEKSEIFDDQFSVERPDGSNFTLKIRSTKLEDSAMYFCASNGREAYEQYFGPGTRLTVT.

This clonotype was found many times. V gene TRBV12-3 or TRBV12-4 combines with J gene TRBJ2-7; D unclear. V was trimmed by 3 bases and J by 3 bases, leaving 15 bases between them. The CDR3 contains 15 residues. The CDR3 coding sequence is TGTGCCAGCAGTTTCGGTCAGGTGAACCACTACGAGCAGTACTTC. Translating gives CASSFGQVNHYEQYF.

The table lists this clonotype with many counts. CDR3 protein: CASSVDRDGYGYTF. In nucleotides, the CDR3 is TGTGCCAGCAGCGTAGACAGGGATGGCTATGGCTACACCTTC. The rearrangement links TRBV11-1 to TRBJ1-2; 7 bases are a match to TRBD1. CDR3 length equals 14 residues. V was pared by 5 bases and J by 4 bases, with 7 bases of the junction left unmatched. CDR1 is SGHAT and CDR2 is FQDESV in the germline V gene (reference sequence).

At least ten counts were recorded for this clonotype. V gene TRBV7-2 combines with J gene TRBJ1-2; D is ambiguous. V lost 4 bases and J lost 5, with 17 bases in between. Germline CDR1 reads SGHTA; CDR2 reads FQGNSA. This CDR3 is built from 15 residues. The CDR3 coding sequence is TGTGCCAGCAGCTCGACCGGGAGCGGTACTTATGGCTACACCTTC. This gives the protein CASSSTGSGTYGYTF.

This clonotype appeared a few times. As DNA, the CDR3 is TGTGCCAGCAGTTACTCCCTGGACAGGGGGCGTGAAGCTTTCTTT. Translated, it gives CASSYSLDRGREAFF. V is TRBV6-5 and J is TRBJ1-1; TRBD1 aligns across 11 bases. Trimming took 0 bases from V and 7 from J; bases not matched to a gene: 4. The germline gives CDR1 MNHEY, CDR2 SVGAGI. The CDR3 has 15 amino acids.

This clonotype was seen only a few times. This chain joins TRBV9 and TRBJ2-2; the D is unclear. V gave up 4 bases and J gave up 2 bases, with 15 bases separating them. CDR1 and CDR2 (germline): SGDLS, YYNGEE. This CDR3 contains 16 residues. The CDR3 sequence: CASSPDLLLNTGELFF. DNA for the CDR3: TGTGCCAGCAGCCCTGACCTACTGTTAAACACCGGGGAGCTGTTTTTT.

The CDR3 protein is CASSQGTLNTGELFF. DNA of the CDR3: TGTGCCAGCAGCCAGGGGACTCTGAACACCGGGGAGCTGTTTTTT. The chain links TRBV28 to TRBJ2-2; D might be TRBD1 or TRBD2, each matching 6 bases. In germline, CDR1 is MDHEN, CDR2 SYDVKM. The CDR3 has 15 residues. Between the trimmed V and J ends, which lost 6 bases and 1 base, there was a span of 12 bases.

Comment on this clonotype: Given a much more abundant clone one base away, this may be a read error. The V and J genes are TRBV11-3 and TRBJ2-7; tentatively, D is TRBD1 (5 bases). The germline V and J ends were trimmed by 1 base and 5 bases, with 12 bases remaining between them. The CDR3 length is 14 residues. CDR1 and CDR2 from the germline V gene are SGHNT and YENEEA. The CDR3 sequence: CASSLGQSPDEQYF. The DNA for the CDR3 is TGTGCCAGCAGCTTAGGACAGTCCCCGGACGAGCAGTACTTC.

In this sample, this clonotype turned up many times. V is TRBV12-3 or TRBV12-4 and J is TRBJ1-2, with unresolved D. The CDR3 consists of 12 residues. Trimming stripped 1 base from V and 5 bases from J, with 5 bases between. CDR3 amino acids: CASSLGPYGYTF. CDR3 nucleotides: TGTGCCAGCAGTTTAGGTCCATATGGCTACACCTTC.

There are many counts of this clonotype. The chain joins TRBV6-5 to TRBJ2-5, with 9 bases lining up with TRBD1. Germline trimming cut 2 bases from V and 3 bases from J; bases unmatched to any gene: 1. CDR1 is MNHEY, CDR2 SVGAGI, per germline. CDR3 length: 14 amino acids. For the CDR3, the DNA is TGTGCCAGCAGTTACGGGACAGGGAAAGAGACCCAGTACTTC. Its translation: CASSYGTGKETQYF.

The table lists this clonotype with many counts. The V call is TRBV27, the J call TRBJ1-1; unclear D gene. The V end lost 1 base, the J end lost 3 bases, and 9 bases lay between the germline ends. CDR1 is MNHEY and CDR2 is SMNVEV in the germline V gene (reference sequence). The CDR3 covers 14 residues. CDR3 nucleotides: TGTGCCAGCAGTTTATTAGACGAATACACTGAAGCTTTCTTT. This translates into CASSLLDEYTEAFF.

At least ten counts were recorded for this clonotype. The CDR3 DNA sequence: TGTGCCAGCAGCTTTTATCAGAACACCGGGGAGCTGTTTTTT. This sequence encodes CASSFYQNTGELFF. The chain recombines TRBV7-9 with TRBJ2-2, with D uncertain. The CDR3 is 14 residues long. V lost 3 bases and J lost 1, with 6 bases in between. Per the germline V gene, CDR1 is SEHNR and CDR2 is FQNEAQ (reference sequence).

Here the CDR3 DNA reads TGTGCCAGTGGGTCCACGAACACCGGGGAGCTGTTTTTT. It is translated as CASGSTNTGELFF. This chain connects TRBV19 to TRBJ2-2; no clear D. V gave up 8 bases and J gave up 0 bases, with 7 bases separating them. The CDR3 has 13 residues. Germline CDR1 and CDR2: LNHDA and SQIVND (reference sequence).

V and J are TRBV6-1 and TRBJ1-2; D remains unclear. Germline V gene lookup returns CDR1 MNHNS and CDR2 SASEGT. The CDR3 has 13 amino acids. Trimming took 0 bases from V and 4 from J, leaving 6 bases between them. The CDR3 nucleotides read TGTGCCAGCAGTGAAGCCTGGACCTATGGCTACACCTTC. Protein: CASSEAWTYGYTF.

This clonotype was detected ten times or more. This chain connects TRBV11-2 to TRBJ2-7; D is possibly TRBD1 (6 bases). The length of the CDR3 is 14 residues. CDR1 is SGHAT and CDR2 is FQNNGV in the germline V gene. Trimming pared 5 bases from V and 2 bases from J, leaving 13 bases between. The CDR3 reads CASSATGRPYEQYF. As DNA, the CDR3 is TGTGCCAGCAGCGCTACAGGGCGGCCCTACGAGCAGTACTTC.

This clonotype was found many times. This CDR3 is CASSPRVGQAFF. The CDR3 bases are TGTGCCAGCAGCCCCAGGGTTGGACAAGCTTTCTTT. The chain couples TRBV7-9 to TRBJ1-1; tentative D call: TRBD1 (5 bases). V lost 5 bases and J lost 9, with 13 bases in between. The germline V gene has CDR1 SEHNR and CDR2 FQNEAQ (reference sequence). The CDR3 spans 12 residues.